This T cell receptor (beta chain) appears in the sequencing data of a study of blood T cell repertoires in COVID-19. In the study's own analysis: Estimation of nucleated cell counts relied on the amplification of reference gene primers. The table came from immunoSEQ multiplex PCR; TCRdb's copy has only in-frame clones and leaves some out. Clone size and the V and J calls come from that table; the DNA yielded D and trimming. Among 200,000 to 250,000 clones listed, 87% were seen once. CDR3 length: 14 residues. CDR1 is MDHEN and CDR2 is SYDVKM in the germline V gene. V shed 3 bases and J 7 bases; nucleotides not matched to a gene: 4.

The sequence derives from a man in his thirties or forties who had recovered from COVID-19. What was sequenced was PBMCs or T cells enriched from blood (not recorded which). The V and J genes are TRBV28 and TRBJ1-4; 8 positions match TRBD1. The CDR3 coding sequence is TGTGCCAGCAGTTTCACAGGGGGTGGTGAAAAACTGTTTTTT. Encoded protein: CASSFTGGGEKLFF.